This TCR beta chain was captured by sequencing in a study of blood T cell repertoires in COVID-19. Study summary: COVID-19 samples, acute and convalescent, were from the United States, Italy and Spain.

The junction had 4 bases not matched to a gene; V was cut back by 3 bases and J by 0 bases. CDR3 length: 16 residues. Germline V gives CDR1 MNHEY, CDR2 SMNVEV (reference sequence). Some clones are missing from TCRdb's copy, which holds only in-frame ones; the method was immunoSEQ multiplex PCR. The profile shows around 200,000 clones, around 85% of them singletons. The TCR comes from a woman younger than 45 who had recovered from COVID-19. This chain links TRBV27 with TRBJ2-2; 7 bases align to TRBD2. The sample comprised PBMCs or T cells enriched from blood (not recorded which). This CDR3 is CASSFSGLTNTGELFF. In nucleotides, the CDR3 is TGTGCCAGCAGTTTTTCGGGACTAACGAACACCGGGGAGCTGTTTTTT.